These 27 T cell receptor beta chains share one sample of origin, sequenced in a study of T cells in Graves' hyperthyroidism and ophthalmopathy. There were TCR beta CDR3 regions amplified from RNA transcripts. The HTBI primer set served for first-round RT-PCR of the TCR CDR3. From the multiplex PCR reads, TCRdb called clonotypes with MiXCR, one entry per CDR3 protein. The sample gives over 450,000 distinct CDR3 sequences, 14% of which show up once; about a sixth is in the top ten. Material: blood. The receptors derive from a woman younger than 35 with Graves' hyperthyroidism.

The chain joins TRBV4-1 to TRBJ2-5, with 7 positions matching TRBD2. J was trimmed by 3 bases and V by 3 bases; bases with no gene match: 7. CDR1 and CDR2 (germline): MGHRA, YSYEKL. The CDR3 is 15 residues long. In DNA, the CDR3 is TGCGCCAGCAGCCAGGCCCCCGCGGGAGAAGAGACCCAGTACTTC. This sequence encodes CASSQAPAGEETQYF.

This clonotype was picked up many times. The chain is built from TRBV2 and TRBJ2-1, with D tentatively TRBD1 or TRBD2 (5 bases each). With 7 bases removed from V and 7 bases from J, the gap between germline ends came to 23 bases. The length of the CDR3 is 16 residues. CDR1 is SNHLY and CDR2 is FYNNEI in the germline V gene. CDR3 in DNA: TGTGCCAGCACCGAGTCCCAGCGACAGCGGAGGAATGAGCAGTTCTTC. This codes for CASTESQRQRRNEQFF. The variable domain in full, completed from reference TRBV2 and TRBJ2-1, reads EPEVTQTPSHQVTQMGQEVILRCVPISNHLYFYWYRQILGQKVEFLVSFYNNEISEKSEIFDDQFSVERPDGSNFTLKIRSTKLEDSAMYFCASTESQRQRRNEQFFGPGTRLTVL.

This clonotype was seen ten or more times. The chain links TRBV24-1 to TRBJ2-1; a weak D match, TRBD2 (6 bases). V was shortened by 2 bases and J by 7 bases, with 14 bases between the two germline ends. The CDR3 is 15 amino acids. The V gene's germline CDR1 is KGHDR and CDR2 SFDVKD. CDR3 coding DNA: TGTGCCACCAGTGATTGGGCTAGTGGAGGGAATGAGCAGTTCTTC. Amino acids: CATSDWASGGNEQFF.

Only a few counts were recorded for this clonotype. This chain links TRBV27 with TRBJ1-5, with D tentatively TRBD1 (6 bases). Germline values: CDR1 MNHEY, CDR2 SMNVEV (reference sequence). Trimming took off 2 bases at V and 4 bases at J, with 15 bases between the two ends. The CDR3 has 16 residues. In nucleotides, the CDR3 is TGTGCCAGCAGTTTAAGGTCTGGGGGCTGGAATCAGCCCCAGCATTTT. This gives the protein CASSLRSGGWNQPQHF.

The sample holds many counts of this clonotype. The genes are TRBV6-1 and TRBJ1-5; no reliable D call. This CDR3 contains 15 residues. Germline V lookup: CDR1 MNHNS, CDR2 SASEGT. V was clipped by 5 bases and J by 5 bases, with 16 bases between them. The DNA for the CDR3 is TGTGCCAGCAGTCTACAGCTCACCGGGGATCAGCCCCAGCATTTT. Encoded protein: CASSLQLTGDQPQHF.

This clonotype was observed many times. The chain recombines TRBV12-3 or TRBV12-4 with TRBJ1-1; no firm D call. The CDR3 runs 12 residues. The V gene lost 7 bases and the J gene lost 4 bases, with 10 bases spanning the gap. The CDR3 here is CASTEGSTEAFF. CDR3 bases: TGTGCCAGCACCGAGGGTTCCACTGAAGCTTTCTTT.

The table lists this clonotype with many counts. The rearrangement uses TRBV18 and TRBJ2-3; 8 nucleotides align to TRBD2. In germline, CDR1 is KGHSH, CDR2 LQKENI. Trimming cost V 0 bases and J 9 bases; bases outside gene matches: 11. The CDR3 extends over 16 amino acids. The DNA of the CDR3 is TGTGCCAGCTCACCACCGGAAGGCGGGAGGCCCAGCACGCAGTATTTT. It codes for CASSPPEGGRPSTQYF.

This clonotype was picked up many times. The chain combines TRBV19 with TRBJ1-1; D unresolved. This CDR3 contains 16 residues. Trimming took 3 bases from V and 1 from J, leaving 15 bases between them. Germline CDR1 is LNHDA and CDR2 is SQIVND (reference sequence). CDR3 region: CASSMTPPRRNTEAFF. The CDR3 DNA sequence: TGTGCCAGTAGTATGACCCCCCCGCGAAGGAACACTGAAGCTTTCTTT.

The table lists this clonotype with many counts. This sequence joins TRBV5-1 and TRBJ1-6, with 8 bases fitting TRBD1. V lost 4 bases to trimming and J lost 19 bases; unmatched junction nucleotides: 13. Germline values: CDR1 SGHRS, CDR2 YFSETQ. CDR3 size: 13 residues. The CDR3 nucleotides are TGCGCCAGCAGCCCAGCACAAGGACAGGGTGCGCACTTT. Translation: CASSPAQGQGAHF.

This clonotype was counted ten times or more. CDR3 loop: CASSRPGAAQETQYF. CDR3 bases: TGTGCCAGCAGCCGACCTGGGGCAGCACAAGAGACCCAGTACTTC. This chain links TRBV3-1 with TRBJ2-5; D perhaps matches TRBD1 (5 bases). Deletions cut 4 bases from V and 2 bases from J, with 14 bases between. CDR1 LGHDT and CDR2 YNNKEL come from the germline V gene (reference sequence). The CDR3 runs 15 residues.

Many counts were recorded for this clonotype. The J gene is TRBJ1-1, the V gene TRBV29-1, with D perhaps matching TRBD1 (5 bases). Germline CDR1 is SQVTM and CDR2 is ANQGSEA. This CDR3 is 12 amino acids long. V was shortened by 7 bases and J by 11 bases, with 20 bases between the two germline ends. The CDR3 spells CSGLGREAAAFF. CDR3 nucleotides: TGCAGCGGACTGGGACGGGAGGCTGCGGCTTTCTTT.

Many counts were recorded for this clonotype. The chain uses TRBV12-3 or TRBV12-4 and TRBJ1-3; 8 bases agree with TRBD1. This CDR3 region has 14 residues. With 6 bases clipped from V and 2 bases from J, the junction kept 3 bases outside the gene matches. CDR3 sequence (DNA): TGTGCCAGCAGCCAGACAGGGGCTGGAAACACCATATATTTT. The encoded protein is CASSQTGAGNTIYF.

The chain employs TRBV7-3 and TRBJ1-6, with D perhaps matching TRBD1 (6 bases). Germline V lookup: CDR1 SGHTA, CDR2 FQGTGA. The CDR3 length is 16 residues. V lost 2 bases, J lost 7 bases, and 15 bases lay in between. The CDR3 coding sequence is TGTGCCAGCAGCTTATTTGCAGGGGAAAGAAATTCACCCCTCCACTTT. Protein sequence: CASSLFAGERNSPLHF.

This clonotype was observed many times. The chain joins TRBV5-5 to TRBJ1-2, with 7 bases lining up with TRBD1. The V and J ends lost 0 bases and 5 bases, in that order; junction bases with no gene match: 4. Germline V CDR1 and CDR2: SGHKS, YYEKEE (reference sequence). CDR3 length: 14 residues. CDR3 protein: CASSLDRGLYGYTF. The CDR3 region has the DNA TGTGCCAGCAGCTTGGACAGGGGTTTGTATGGCTACACCTTC.

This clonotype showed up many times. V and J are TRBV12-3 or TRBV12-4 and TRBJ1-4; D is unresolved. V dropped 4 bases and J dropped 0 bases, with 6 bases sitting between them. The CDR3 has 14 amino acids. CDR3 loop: CASSSYATNEKLFF. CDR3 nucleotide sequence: TGTGCCAGCAGTTCGTATGCAACTAATGAAAAACTGTTTTTT.

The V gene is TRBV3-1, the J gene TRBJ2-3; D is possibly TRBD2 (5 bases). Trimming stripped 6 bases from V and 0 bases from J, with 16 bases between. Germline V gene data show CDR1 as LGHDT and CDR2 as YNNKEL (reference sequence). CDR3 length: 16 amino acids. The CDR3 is CASRPTDWESTDTQYF. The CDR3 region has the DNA TGTGCCAGCAGACCAACCGACTGGGAGAGCACAGATACGCAGTATTTT.

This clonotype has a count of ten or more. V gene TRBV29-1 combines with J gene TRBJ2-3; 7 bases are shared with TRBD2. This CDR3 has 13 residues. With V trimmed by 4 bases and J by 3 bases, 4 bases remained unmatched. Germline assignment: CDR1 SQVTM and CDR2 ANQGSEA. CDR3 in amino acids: CSVGTRLTDTQYF. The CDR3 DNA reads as TGCAGCGTTGGGACTAGATTAACAGATACGCAGTATTTT.

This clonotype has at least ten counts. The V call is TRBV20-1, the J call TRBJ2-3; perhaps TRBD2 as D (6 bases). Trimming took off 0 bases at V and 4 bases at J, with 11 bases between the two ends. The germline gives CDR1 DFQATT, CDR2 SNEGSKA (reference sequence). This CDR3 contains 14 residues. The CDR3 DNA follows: TGCAGTGCTAGAGACACGGGAGCTTCAGATACGCAGTATTTT. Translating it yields CSARDTGASDTQYF.

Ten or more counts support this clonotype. The CDR3 sequence: CASSFWTGAPKCEQYV. DNA of the CDR3: TGCGCCAGCAGCTTCTGGACAGGGGCTCCAAAGTGTGAGCAGTACGTC. This chain uses TRBV5-1 with TRBJ2-7, with 9 bases fitting TRBD1. The trim removed 2 bases at V and 7 bases at J, leaving 13 bases unmatched. The CDR3 consists of 16 residues. The germline V gene has CDR1 SGHRS and CDR2 YFSETQ.

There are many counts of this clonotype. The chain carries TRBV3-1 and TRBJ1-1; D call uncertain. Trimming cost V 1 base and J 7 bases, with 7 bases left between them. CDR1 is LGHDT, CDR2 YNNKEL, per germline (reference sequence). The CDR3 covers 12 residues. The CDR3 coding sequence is TGTGCCAGCAGCCAAGCCTGGGGTGAAGCTTTCTTT. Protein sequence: CASSQAWGEAFF.

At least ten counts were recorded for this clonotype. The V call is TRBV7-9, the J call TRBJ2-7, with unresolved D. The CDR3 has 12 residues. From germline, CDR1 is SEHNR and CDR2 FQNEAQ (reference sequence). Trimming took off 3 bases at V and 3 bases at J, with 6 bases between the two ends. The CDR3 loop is CASSFGFYEQYF. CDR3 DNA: TGTGCCAGCAGCTTTGGCTTCTACGAGCAGTACTTC.

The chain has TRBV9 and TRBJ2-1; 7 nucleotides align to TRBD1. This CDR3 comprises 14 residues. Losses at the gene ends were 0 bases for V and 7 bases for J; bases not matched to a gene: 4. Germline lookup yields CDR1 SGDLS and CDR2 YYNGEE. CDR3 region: CASSVGGGLNEQFF. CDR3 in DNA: TGTGCCAGCAGCGTAGGAGGGGGCCTGAATGAGCAGTTCTTC. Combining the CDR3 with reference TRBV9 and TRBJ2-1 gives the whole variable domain DSGVTQTPKHLITATGQRVTLRCSPRSGDLSVYWYQQSLDQGLQFLIQYYNGEERAKGNILERFSAQQFPDLHSELNLSSLELGDSALYFCASSVGGGLNEQFFGPGTRLTVL.

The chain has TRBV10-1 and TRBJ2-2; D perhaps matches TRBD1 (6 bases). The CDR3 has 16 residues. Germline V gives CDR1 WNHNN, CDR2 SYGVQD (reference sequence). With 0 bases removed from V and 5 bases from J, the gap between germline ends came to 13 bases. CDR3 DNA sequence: TGCGCCAGCAGTGAGTCAAAGGGGGTTGGGACCGGGGAGCTGTTTTTT. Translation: CASSESKGVGTGELFF.

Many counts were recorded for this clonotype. CDR3 DNA: TGTGCCAGCAGTTTAATGGCGGGAGGGCCCGGGGAGCTGTTTTTT. It is translated as CASSLMAGGPGELFF. This rearrangement joins TRBV27 to TRBJ2-2, with TRBD2 matching over 9 bases. Germline trimming cut 2 bases from V and 6 bases from J; bases unmatched to any gene: 4. Germline CDR1 reads MNHEY; CDR2 reads SMNVEV (reference sequence). The CDR3 has 15 amino acids.

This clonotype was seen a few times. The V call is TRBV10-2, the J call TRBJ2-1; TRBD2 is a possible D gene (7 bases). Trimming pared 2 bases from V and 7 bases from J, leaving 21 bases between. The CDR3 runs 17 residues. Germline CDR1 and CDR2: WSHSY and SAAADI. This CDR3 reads CASSEEGGQGFNNEQFF. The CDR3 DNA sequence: TGCGCCAGCAGTGAGGAGGGGGGGCAGGGTTTTAATAATGAGCAGTTCTTC.

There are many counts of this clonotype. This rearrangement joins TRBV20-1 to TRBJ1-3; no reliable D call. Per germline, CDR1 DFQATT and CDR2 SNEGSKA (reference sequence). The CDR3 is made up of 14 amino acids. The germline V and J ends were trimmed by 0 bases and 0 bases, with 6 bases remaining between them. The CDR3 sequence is CSARDSYSGNTIYF. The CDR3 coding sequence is TGCAGTGCTAGAGACAGCTACTCTGGAAACACCATATATTTT.

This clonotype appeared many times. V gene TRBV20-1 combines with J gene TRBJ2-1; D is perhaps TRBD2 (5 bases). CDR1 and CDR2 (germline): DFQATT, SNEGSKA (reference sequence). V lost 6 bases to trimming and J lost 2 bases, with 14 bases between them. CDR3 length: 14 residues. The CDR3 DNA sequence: TGCAGTGCCATTAAACTAGGGACCTACAATGAGCAGTTCTTC. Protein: CSAIKLGTYNEQFF.